This TCR beta chain was obtained from a study of patients and donors after allogeneic stem cell transplantation. The junction had 10 bases not matched to a gene; V was cut back by 6 bases and J by 4 bases. The CDR3 spans 16 residues. TCRdb recomputed calls from the RT-PCR reads with MiXCR, one row per CDR3 protein. The sample holds about a million distinct CDR3 sequences; about 20% are singletons and the top ten take 6%. This sequence was found in a human donor who was either an allogeneic HSCT recipient or a stem cell or donor lymphocyte infusion donor (not recorded which). It is not recorded whose cells these are; they may come from a transplant donor. The chain carries TRBV12-3 or TRBV12-4 and TRBJ2-2, with 8 bases lining up with TRBD2. The sample taken for sequencing was blood, either unsorted or a sorted T cell fraction (not recorded which). In nucleotides, the CDR3 is TGTGCCAGCAGCCAAACGGGAGGGCCAGGCACCGGGGAGCTGTTTTTT. It yields the protein CASSQTGGPGTGELFF.